This T cell receptor (beta chain) was recovered during a study of Ad26.COV2.S vaccination and SARS-CoV-2 variants. Study-wide results and caveats: Non-spike TCR breadth showed similarity between vaccine and placebo recipients.

For this clone: As yet, its antigen is unknown.

Treatment of the sample: over 15 received Ad26.COV2.S at low or high dose, single or two shots; several received placebo; per-sample allocation not given. Specimen acquisition occurred on day 63 following the initial vaccine or placebo injection. Measured with immunoSEQ multiplex PCR; TCRdb has only the in-frame clones, and not every one. The data contain about 350,000 clones, about 89% of them singletons. Looked up from germline, CDR1 is SGHRS and CDR2 is YFSETQ. Trimming took 2 bases from V and 10 from J; bases not matched to a gene: 7. The CDR3 has 13 amino acids. Sequencing was performed on peripheral blood, taken in a trial of Ad26.COV2.S vaccine versus placebo. This sequence was found in a person between 18 and 59 years old who received the Ad26.COV2.S COVID-19 vaccine or a placebo. The genes are TRBV5-1 and TRBJ1-1; 8 nucleotides align to TRBD1. In DNA, the CDR3 is TGCGCCAGCAGCTTTAACACCAGGGGGCTAGCTTTCTTT. This codes for CASSFNTRGLAFF.